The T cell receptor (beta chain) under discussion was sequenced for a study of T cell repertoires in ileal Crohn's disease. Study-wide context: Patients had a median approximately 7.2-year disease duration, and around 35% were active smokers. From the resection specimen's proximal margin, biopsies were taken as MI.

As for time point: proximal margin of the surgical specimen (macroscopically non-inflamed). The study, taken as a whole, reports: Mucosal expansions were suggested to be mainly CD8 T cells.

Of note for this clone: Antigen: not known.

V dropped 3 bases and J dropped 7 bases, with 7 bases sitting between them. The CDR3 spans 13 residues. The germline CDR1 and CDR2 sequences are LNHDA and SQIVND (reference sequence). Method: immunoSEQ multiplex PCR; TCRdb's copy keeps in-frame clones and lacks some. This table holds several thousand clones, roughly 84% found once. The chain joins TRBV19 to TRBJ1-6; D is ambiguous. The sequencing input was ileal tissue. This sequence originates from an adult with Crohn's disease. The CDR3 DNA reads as TGTGCCAGTAGTATTCAGAGCAATTCACCCCTCCACTTT. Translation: CASSIQSNSPLHF.